This is a list of T cell receptor beta chains from one sample in a study of post-analysis software for immune sequencing data. A single record per CDR3 protein comes from TCRdb applying MiXCR to the PCR reads. The sample includes 550,000 to 700,000 distinct CDR3 sequences, about 44% of them seen just once. What was sequenced was blood. The receptor source for this set is a girl aged 5-17 years with multiple sclerosis. The CDR3 runs from the conserved cysteine through the conserved F or W. Each record gives: J gene, clone size, D gene, V gene, CDR3 protein, CDR3 DNA. D genes are given only for firm matches. Not every row has a clone size; where given, it reads once, few, many or a size class.

TRBJ2-5	few	-	TRBV5-1	CASSPGAIQETQYF	TGCGCCAGCAGCCCCGGGGCTATACAAGAGACCCAGTACTTC
TRBJ2-7	few	-	TRBV12-3/TRBV12-4	CASSLSGLRANEQYF	TGTGCCAGCAGCCTTTCCGGACTCAGGGCAAACGAGCAGTACTTC
TRBJ1-2	once	-	TRBV12-3/TRBV12-4	CASSLGLTNYGYTF	TGTGCCAGCAGTTTAGGACTAACTAACTATGGCTACACCTTC
TRBJ2-5	-	TRBD2	TRBV4-1	CASSQAGLAGQETQYF	TGCGCCAGCAGCCAAGCCGGGCTAGCGGGGCAAGAGACCCAGTACTTC
TRBJ2-1	few	-	TRBV7-9	CASSFGGAYNEQFF	TGTGCCAGCAGCTTCGGGGGAGCCTACAATGAGCAGTTCTTC
TRBJ1-6	-	-	TRBV30	CASHRDVRSPLHF	TGTGCCTCCCACCGGGACGTGAGATCACCCCTCCACTTT
TRBJ2-7	-	TRBD2	TRBV12-3/TRBV12-4	CASSLRLADYEQYF	TGTGCCAGCAGTTTGAGACTAGCGGACTACGAGCAGTACTTC
TRBJ1-5	few	-	TRBV6-6	CASRTRDGSNQPQHF	TGTGCCAGCAGAACCCGGGACGGCAGCAATCAGCCCCAGCATTTT
TRBJ2-3	-	-	TRBV4-3	CASSQDGMGEWSTDTQYF	TGCGCCAGCAGCCAAGATGGGATGGGGGAGTGGAGCACAGATACGCAGTATTTT
TRBJ1-4	-	-	TRBV20-1	CSARRKGGATNEKLFF	TGCAGTGCTAGACGGAAGGGTGGGGCAACTAATGAAAAACTGTTTTTT
TRBJ2-4	few	-	TRBV20-1	CSAKNAGPKNIQYF	TGCAGTGCAAAGAATGCCGGGCCCAAAAACATTCAGTACTTC
TRBJ2-7	-	-	TRBV12-3/TRBV12-4	CASSPPRGTSYEQYF	TGTGCCAGCAGTCCTCCCCGGGGGACATCCTACGAGCAGTACTTC
TRBJ2-7	-	-	TRBV12-3/TRBV12-4	CASSPAGGGLGEQYF	TGTGCCAGCAGTCCAGCTGGGGGGGGGCTTGGCGAGCAGTACTTC
TRBJ2-4	few	-	TRBV2	CASSEDEGQAKNIQYF	TGTGCCAGCAGTGAAGATGAGGGGCAGGCCAAAAACATTCAGTACTTC
TRBJ2-3	-	TRBD1	TRBV7-7	CASSLGTGGDGGTDTQYF	TGTGCTAGCAGCTTAGGGACAGGGGGCGATGGGGGCACAGATACGCAGTATTTT
TRBJ2-5	-	TRBD2	TRBV29-1	CSVGTRGEQYF	TGCAGCGTTGGAACTCGGGGGGAGCAGTACTTC
TRBJ2-5	-	TRBD2	TRBV12-3/TRBV12-4	CASRPGGGQETQYF	TGTGCCAGCAGACCGGGGGGGGGACAAGAGACCCAGTACTTC
TRBJ2-3	-	TRBD2	TRBV12-3/TRBV12-4	CASRPPGLAGGADTQYF	TGTGCCAGCAGACCGCCGGGACTAGCGGGGGGCGCAGATACGCAGTATTTT
TRBJ2-5	once	-	TRBV20-1	CSAGPGDFRETQYF	TGCAGTGCTGGGCCGGGGGACTTCAGAGAGACCCAGTACTTC
TRBJ2-1	-	TRBD2	TRBV7-9	CASSPPRASGIYNEQFF	TGTGCCAGCAGCCCCCCCCGGGCTAGCGGGATTTACAATGAGCAGTTCTTC
TRBJ2-3	few	TRBD2	TRBV12-3/TRBV12-4	CASSSRTRTHPDTQYF	TGTGCCAGCAGTTCCCGGACTAGAACCCACCCAGATACGCAGTATTTT
TRBJ1-2	-	-	TRBV4-2	CASSQEGANYGYTF	TGTGCCAGCAGCCAAGAGGGAGCTAACTATGGCTACACCTTC